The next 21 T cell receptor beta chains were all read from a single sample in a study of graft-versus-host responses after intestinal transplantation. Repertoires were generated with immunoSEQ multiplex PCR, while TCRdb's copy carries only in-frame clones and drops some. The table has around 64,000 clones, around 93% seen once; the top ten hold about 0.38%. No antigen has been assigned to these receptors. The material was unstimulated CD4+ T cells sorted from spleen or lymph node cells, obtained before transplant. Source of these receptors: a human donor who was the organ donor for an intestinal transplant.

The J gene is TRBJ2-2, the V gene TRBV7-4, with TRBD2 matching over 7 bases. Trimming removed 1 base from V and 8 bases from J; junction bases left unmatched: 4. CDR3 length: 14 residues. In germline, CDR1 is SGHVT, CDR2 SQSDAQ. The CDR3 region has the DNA TGTGCCAGCAGCTTAGGACTAGCTGCGGGGGAGCTGTTTTTT. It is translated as CASSLGLAAGELFF.

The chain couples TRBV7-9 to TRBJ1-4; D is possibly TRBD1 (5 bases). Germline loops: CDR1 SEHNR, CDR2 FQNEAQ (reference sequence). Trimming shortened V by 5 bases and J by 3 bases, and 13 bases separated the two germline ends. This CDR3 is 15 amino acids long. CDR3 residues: CASSPGRSANEKLFF. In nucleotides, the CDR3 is TGTGCCAGCAGCCCAGGGAGGTCGGCTAATGAAAAACTGTTTTTT.

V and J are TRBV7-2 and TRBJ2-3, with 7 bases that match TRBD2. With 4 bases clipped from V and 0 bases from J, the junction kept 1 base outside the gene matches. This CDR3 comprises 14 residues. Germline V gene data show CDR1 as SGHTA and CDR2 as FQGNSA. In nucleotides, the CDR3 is TGTGCCAGCAGCTCAGCGGGAAGCACAGATACGCAGTATTTT. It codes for CASSSAGSTDTQYF.

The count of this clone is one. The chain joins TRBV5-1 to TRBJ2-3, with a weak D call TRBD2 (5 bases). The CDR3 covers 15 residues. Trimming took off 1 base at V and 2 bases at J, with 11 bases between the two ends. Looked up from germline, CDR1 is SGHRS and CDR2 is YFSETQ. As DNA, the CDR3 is TGCGCCAGCAGCTTGACGCTAGCCCCCACAGATACGCAGTATTTT. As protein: CASSLTLAPTDTQYF.

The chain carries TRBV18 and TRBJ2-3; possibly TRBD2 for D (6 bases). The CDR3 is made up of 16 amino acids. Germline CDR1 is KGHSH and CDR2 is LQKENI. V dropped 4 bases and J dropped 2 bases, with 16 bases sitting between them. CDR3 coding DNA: TGTGCCAGCTCACTACTACTTAGCGGACACACAGATACGCAGTATTTT. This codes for CASSLLLSGHTDTQYF.

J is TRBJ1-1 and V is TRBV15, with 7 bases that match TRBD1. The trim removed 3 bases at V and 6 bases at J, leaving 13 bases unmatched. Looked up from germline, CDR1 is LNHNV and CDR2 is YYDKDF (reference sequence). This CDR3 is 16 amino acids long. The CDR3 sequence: CATSSGQVRRIAEAFF. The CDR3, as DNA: TGTGCCACCAGCAGCGGACAGGTGCGTCGTATAGCTGAAGCTTTCTTT.

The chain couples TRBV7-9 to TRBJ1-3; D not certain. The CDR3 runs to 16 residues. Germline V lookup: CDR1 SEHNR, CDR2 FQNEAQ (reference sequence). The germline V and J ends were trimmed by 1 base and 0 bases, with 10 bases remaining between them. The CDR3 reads CASSLELGSSGNTIYF. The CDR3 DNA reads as TGTGCCAGCAGCTTAGAGCTGGGAAGCTCTGGAAACACCATATATTTT.

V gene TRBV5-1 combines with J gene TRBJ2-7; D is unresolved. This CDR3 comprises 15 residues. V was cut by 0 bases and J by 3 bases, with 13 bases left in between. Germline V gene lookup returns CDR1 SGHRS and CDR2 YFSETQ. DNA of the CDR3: TGCGCCAGCAGCTTGGAACAGTTGGCCCGCTACGAGCAGTACTTC. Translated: CASSLEQLARYEQYF. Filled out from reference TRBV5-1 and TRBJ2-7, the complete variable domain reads KAGVTQTPRYLIKTRGQQVTLSCSPISGHRSVSWYQQTPGQGLQFLFEYFSETQRNKGNFPGRFSGRQFSNSRSEMNVSTLELGDSALYLCASSLEQLARYEQYFGPGTRLTVT.

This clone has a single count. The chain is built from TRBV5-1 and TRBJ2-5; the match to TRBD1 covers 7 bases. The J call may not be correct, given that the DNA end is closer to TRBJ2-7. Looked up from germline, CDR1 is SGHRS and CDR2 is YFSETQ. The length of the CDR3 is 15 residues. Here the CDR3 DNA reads TGCGCCAGCAGCTTGGGAGGGGACAGTTCCTACGAGCAGTACTTC. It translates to CASSLGGDSSYEQYF.

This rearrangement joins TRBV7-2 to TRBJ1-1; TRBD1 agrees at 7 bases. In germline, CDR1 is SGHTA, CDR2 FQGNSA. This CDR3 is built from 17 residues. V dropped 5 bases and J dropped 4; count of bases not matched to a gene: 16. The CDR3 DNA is TGTGCCAGCAGCCCCCCCGGGACAGTTTCTTTCCGCACTGAAGCTTTCTTT. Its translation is CASSPPGTVSFRTEAFF. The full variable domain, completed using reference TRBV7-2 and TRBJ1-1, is GAGVSQSPSNKVTEKGKDVELRCDPISGHTALYWYRQSLGQGLEFLIYFQGNSAPDKSGLPSDRFSAERTGGSVSTLTIQRTQQEDSAVYLCASSPPGTVSFRTEAFFGQGTRLTVV.

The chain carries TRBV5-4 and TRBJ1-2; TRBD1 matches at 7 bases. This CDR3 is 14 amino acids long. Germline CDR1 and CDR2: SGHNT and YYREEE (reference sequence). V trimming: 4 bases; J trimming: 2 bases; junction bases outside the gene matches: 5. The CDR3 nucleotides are TGTGCCAGCAGCCTTACAGGGGACAACTATGGCTACACCTTC. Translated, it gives CASSLTGDNYGYTF.

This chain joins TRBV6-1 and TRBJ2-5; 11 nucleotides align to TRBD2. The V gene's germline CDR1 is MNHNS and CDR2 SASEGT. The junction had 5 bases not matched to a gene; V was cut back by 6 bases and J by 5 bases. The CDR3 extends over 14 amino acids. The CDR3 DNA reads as TGTGCCAGCAGGACTAGCGGGGCCAGTGAGACCCAGTACTTC. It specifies CASRTSGASETQYF.

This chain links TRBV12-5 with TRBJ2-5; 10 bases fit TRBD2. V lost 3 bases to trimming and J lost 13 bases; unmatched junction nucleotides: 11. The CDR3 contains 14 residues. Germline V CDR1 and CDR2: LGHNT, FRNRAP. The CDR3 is CASGLGLAGAPRYF. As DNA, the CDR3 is TGTGCTAGTGGTTTAGGCCTAGCGGGGGCCCCAAGGTACTTC.

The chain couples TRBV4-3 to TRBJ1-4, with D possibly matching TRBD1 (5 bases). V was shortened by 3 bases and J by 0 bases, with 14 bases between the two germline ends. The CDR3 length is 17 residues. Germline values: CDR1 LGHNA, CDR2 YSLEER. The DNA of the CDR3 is TGCGCCAGCAGCCAGACAGTGGAATGGGCAACTAATGAAAAACTGTTTTTT. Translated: CASSQTVEWATNEKLFF.

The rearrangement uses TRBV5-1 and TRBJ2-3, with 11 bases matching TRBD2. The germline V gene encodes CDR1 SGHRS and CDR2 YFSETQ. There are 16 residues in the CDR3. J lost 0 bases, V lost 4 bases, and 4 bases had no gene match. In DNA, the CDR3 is TGCGCCAGCAGCCCACTAGCGGGGGCTAGCACAGATACGCAGTATTTT. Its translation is CASSPLAGASTDTQYF.

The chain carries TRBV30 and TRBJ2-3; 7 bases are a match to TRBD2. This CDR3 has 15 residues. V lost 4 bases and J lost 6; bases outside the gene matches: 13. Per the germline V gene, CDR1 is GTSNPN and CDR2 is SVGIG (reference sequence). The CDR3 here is CAWKAGSLLADTQYF. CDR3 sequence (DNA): TGTGCCTGGAAAGCGGGGTCCTTACTTGCTGATACGCAGTATTTT. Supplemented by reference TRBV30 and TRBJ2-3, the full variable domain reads SQTIHQWPATLVQPVGSPLSLECTVEGTSNPNLYWYRQAAGRGLQLLFYSVGIGQISSEVPQNLSASRPQDRQFILSSKKLLLSDSGFYLCAWKAGSLLADTQYFGPGTRLTVL.

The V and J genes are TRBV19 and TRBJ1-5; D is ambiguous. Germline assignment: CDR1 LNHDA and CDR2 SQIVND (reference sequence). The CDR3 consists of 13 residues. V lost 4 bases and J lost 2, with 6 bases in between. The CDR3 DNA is TGTGCCAGTAGTAGGGTGGGCAATCAGCCCCAGCATTTT. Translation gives CASSRVGNQPQHF. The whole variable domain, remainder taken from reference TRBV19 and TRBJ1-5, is DGGITQSPKYLFRKEGQNVTLSCEQNLNHDAMYWYRQDPGQGLRLIYYSQIVNDFQKGDIAEGYSVSREKKESFPLTVTSAQKNPTAFYLCASSRVGNQPQHFGDGTRLSIL.

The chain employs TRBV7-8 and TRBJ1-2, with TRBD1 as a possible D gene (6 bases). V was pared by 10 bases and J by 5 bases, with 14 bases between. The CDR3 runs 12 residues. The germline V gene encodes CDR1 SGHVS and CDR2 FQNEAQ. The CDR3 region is CATSTGLYGYTF. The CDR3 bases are TGTGCCACTTCGACAGGTCTTTATGGCTACACCTTC.

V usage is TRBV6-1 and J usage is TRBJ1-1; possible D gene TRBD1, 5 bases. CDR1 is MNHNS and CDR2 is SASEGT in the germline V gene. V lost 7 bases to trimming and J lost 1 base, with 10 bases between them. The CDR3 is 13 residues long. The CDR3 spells CASIPRANTEAFF. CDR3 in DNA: TGTGCCAGCATTCCCAGGGCGAACACTGAAGCTTTCTTT.

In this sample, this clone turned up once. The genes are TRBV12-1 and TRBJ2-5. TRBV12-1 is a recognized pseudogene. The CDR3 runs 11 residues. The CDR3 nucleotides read TGTGCCAGCAGCGCCACCCGGACCCAGTACTTC. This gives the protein CASSATRTQYF.

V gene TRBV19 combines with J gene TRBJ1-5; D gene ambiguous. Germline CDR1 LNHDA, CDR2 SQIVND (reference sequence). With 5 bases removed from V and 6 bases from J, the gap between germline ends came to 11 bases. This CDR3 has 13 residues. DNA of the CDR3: TGTGCCAGTAGTGGGTGGGAGGGTCAGCCCCAGCATTTT. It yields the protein CASSGWEGQPQHF.